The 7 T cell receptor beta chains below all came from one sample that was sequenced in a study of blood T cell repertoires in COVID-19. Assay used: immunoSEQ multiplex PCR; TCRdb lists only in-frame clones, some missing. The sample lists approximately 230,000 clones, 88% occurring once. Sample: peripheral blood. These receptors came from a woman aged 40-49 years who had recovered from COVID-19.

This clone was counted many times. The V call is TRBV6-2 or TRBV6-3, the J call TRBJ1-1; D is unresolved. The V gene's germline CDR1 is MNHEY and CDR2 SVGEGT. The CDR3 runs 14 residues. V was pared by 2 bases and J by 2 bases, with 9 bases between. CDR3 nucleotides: TGTGCCAGCAGTTACGATTCAGAAAACACTGAAGCTTTCTTT. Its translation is CASSYDSENTEAFF.

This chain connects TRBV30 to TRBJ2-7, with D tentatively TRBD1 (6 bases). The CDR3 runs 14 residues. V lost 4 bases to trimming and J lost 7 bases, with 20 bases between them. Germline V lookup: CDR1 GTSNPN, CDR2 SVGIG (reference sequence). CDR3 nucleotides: TGTGCCTGGAACCGGGACACCGCCTTAGGGGAGCAGTACTTC. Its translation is CAWNRDTALGEQYF.

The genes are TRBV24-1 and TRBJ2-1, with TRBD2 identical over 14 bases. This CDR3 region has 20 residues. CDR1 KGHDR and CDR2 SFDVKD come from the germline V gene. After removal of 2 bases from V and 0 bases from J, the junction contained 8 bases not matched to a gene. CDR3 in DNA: TGTGCCACCAGTGATTATGGGACTAGCGGGAGCCCTAGCTCCTACAATGAGCAGTTCTTC. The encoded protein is CATSDYGTSGSPSSYNEQFF.

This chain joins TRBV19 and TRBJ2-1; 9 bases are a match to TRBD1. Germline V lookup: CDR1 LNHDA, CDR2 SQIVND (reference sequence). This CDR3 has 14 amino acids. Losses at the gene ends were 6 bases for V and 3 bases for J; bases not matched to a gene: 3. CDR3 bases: TGTGCCAGTAGGCCGGACAGGGGCTACAATGAGCAGTTCTTC. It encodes CASRPDRGYNEQFF.

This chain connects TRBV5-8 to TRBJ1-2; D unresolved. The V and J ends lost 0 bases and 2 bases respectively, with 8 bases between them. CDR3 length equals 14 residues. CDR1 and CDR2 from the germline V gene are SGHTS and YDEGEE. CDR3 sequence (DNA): TGTGCCAGCAGCTTGGGACAACGGAACTATGGCTACACCTTC. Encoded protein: CASSLGQRNYGYTF. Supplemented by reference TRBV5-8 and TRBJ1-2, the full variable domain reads EAGVTQSPTHLIKTRGQQATLRCSPISGHTSVYWYQQALGLGLQFLLWYDEGEERNRGNFPPRFSGRQFPNYSSELNVNALELEDSALYLCASSLGQRNYGYTFGSGTRLTVV.

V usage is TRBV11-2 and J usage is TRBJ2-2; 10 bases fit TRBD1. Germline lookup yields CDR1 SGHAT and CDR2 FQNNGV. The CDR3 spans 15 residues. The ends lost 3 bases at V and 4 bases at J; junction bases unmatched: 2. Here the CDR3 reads CASSLGQGITGELFF. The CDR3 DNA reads TGTGCCAGCAGCTTGGGACAGGGGATCACCGGGGAGCTGTTTTTT.

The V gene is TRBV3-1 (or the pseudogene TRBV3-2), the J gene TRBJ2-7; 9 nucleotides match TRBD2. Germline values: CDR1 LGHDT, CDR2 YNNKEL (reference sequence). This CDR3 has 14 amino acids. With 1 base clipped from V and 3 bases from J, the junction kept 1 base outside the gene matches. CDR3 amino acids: CASSQGSGSYEQYF. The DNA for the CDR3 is TGTGCCAGCAGCCAAGGTAGCGGGAGCTACGAGCAGTACTTC.